This TCR beta chain derives from a study of blood T cells in healthy people across ages. As for the study in general: Capturing about one barcoded beta molecule per two T cells was achieved by template switching.

The CDR3 has 14 residues. V lost 3 bases, J lost 4 bases, and 10 bases lay in between. Germline V gene data show CDR1 as SGDLS and CDR2 as YYNGEE. A J-beta primer mix and a sample-barcoded 5' primer were used in a second PCR of roughly 6 to 11 cycles. Every molecule of cDNA carried a tag from a template-switch adaptor with 12 random nucleotides. TCRdb itself ran the 5' RACE reads through MiXCR, one entry per CDR3 protein. The sample includes some 900,000 distinct CDR3 sequences, around 48% seen only once; the top ten take 10% to 15%. V gene TRBV9 combines with J gene TRBJ2-2; D is unclear. The source of this sequence is a man younger than 45 in good health. The sequencing sample was made of blood. CDR3 nucleotides: TGTGCCAGCAGCGCCAATCTAGTCACCGGGGAGCTGTTTTTT. Its translation is CASSANLVTGELFF.